The next 26 T cell receptor beta chains were all read from a single sample in a study of cytomegalovirus exposure and HLA in healthy donors. PCR used 60 Vbeta primers and 13 Jbeta primers. Libraries were prepared by immunoSEQ multiplex PCR; TCRdb keeps only in-frame clonotypes and omits some of them. The table lists approximately 170,000 clones, approximately 67% of them singletons. Sequenced material: PBMCs. All receptors derive from a man aged 40-49 years in good health and CMV-seronegative.

The chain carries TRBV20-1 and TRBJ2-7; D may be TRBD1 (6 bases). The CDR3 totals 11 residues. Trimming removed 4 bases from V and 5 bases from J, with 9 bases in between. CDR1 DFQATT and CDR2 SNEGSKA come from the germline V gene (reference sequence). The CDR3 loop reads CSATQGHEQYF. Here the CDR3 DNA reads TGCAGTGCTACACAGGGCCACGAGCAGTACTTC.

This chain links TRBV6-5 with TRBJ1-1, with D perhaps matching TRBD1 (5 bases). The CDR3 runs 14 residues. V lost 2 bases and J 0 bases, leaving 7 bases between the germline ends. CDR1 is MNHEY and CDR2 is SVGAGI in the germline V gene. The CDR3: CASSYAGMNTEAFF. The DNA of the CDR3 is TGTGCCAGCAGTTACGCAGGGATGAACACTGAAGCTTTCTTT.

This chain uses TRBV4-1 with TRBJ1-2; no definite D call. This CDR3 spans 15 amino acids. Trimming left V 0 bases short and J 8 bases short, with 16 bases between. From germline, CDR1 is MGHRA and CDR2 YSYEKL. CDR3 coding DNA: TGCGCCAGCAGCCAAGATCTGGGAGCTTTTAGGGGCTACACCTTC. Encoded protein: CASSQDLGAFRGYTF.

This clone has a handful of counts. This sample also contains other DNA sequences that code for the same CDR3. The chain links TRBV6-1 to TRBJ1-1; 8 bases line up with TRBD1. This CDR3 has 13 amino acids. The germline V gene has CDR1 MNHNS and CDR2 SASEGT. V shed 6 bases and J 3 bases; nucleotides not matched to a gene: 3. DNA for the CDR3: TGTGCCAGCAGAACGACAGGGGACACTGAAGCTTTCTTT. Translated, it gives CASRTTGDTEAFF.

The chain joins TRBV7-9 to TRBJ2-2; 9 bases are shared with TRBD1. The CDR3 covers 14 residues. CDR1 and CDR2 (germline): SEHNR, FQNEAQ (reference sequence). J was trimmed by 5 bases and V by 8 bases; bases with no gene match: 6. CDR3 DNA sequence: TGTGCCAGCCTAAGGACAGGGGTTACCGGGGAGCTGTTTTTT. Its translation is CASLRTGVTGELFF.

The V call is TRBV9, the J call TRBJ1-1; TRBD1 might be the D (5 bases). Germline values: CDR1 SGDLS, CDR2 YYNGEE. V was clipped by 0 bases and J by 2 bases, with 14 bases between them. The CDR3 has 16 residues. CDR3 amino acids: CASSVVPGSVNTEAFF. The DNA of the CDR3 is TGTGCCAGCAGCGTAGTTCCAGGGTCCGTAAACACTGAAGCTTTCTTT.

The table lists this clone with a count of one. The chain is built from TRBV29-1 and TRBJ2-6; tentatively, D is TRBD1 (5 bases). V lost 7 bases to trimming and J lost 0 bases, with 16 bases between them. The CDR3 runs 16 residues. Per the germline V gene, CDR1 is SQVTM and CDR2 is ANQGSEA. CDR3 nucleotides: TGCAGCGCCGCCCTCTCAGGGCTCTCTGGGGCCAACGTCCTGACTTTC. Amino acid sequence: CSAALSGLSGANVLTF. The full variable domain, its missing parts supplied by reference TRBV29-1 and TRBJ2-6, is SAVISQKPSRDICQRGTSLTIQCQVDSQVTMMFWYRQQPGQSLTLIATANQGSEATYESGFVIDKFPISRPNLTFSTLTVSNMSPEDSSIYLCSAALSGLSGANVLTFGAGSRLTVL.

The chain couples TRBV19 to TRBJ1-2, with D uncertain. The CDR3 sequence is 14 residues long. The ends were cut back, 2 bases at V and 0 bases at J, with 7 bases in the middle. The germline V gene encodes CDR1 LNHDA and CDR2 SQIVND (reference sequence). CDR3 loop: CASSIPSSNYGYTF. The CDR3 bases are TGTGCCAGTAGTATACCCTCGTCTAACTATGGCTACACCTTC. The variable domain in full, completed from reference TRBV19 and TRBJ1-2, reads DGGITQSPKYLFRKEGQNVTLSCEQNLNHDAMYWYRQDPGQGLRLIYYSQIVNDFQKGDIAEGYSVSREKKESFPLTVTSAQKNPTAFYLCASSIPSSNYGYTFGSGTRLTVV.

The chain recombines TRBV5-4 with TRBJ2-1; the match to TRBD1 covers 8 bases. In germline, CDR1 is SGHNT, CDR2 YYREEE (reference sequence). CDR3 length: 15 residues. Trimming cost V 4 bases and J 5 bases; bases outside gene matches: 8. This CDR3 reads CASSPGTGRNNEQFF. The CDR3 nucleotides are TGTGCCAGCAGCCCCGGGACAGGTAGGAACAATGAGCAGTTCTTC.

This clone was detected only once. The chain recombines TRBV6-5 with TRBJ2-7, with TRBD2 matching 10 bases. J lost 1 base, V lost 7 bases, and 1 base had no gene match. CDR1 MNHEY and CDR2 SVGAGI come from the germline V gene. The CDR3 is made up of 13 amino acids. CDR3 DNA sequence: TGTGCCAGCAAACTAGCGGGGTCCTACGAGCAGTACTTC. Its translation is CASKLAGSYEQYF.

V is TRBV29-1 and J is TRBJ2-1; 11 positions match TRBD2. The V segment lost 4 bases and the J segment 4 bases; nucleotides outside the gene matches: 6. Germline V gene lookup returns CDR1 SQVTM and CDR2 ANQGSEA. The CDR3 consists of 15 residues. The CDR3 DNA is TGCAGCGTTGCGGCTAGCGGGGGGCTTTACAATGAGCAGTTCTTC. Amino acid sequence: CSVAASGGLYNEQFF.

The genes are TRBV4-1 and TRBJ1-4; 7 bases are a match to TRBD1. In germline, CDR1 is MGHRA, CDR2 YSYEKL. V shed 0 bases, J shed 4 bases, and the junction held 5 bases outside the gene matches. There are 16 residues in the CDR3. The CDR3 protein is CASSQDRDSRNEKLFF. The CDR3 DNA follows: TGCGCCAGCAGCCAAGATAGGGACAGCCGTAATGAAAAACTGTTTTTT.

In its sample, this clone was seen a few times. The chain couples TRBV2 to TRBJ2-1; D is possibly TRBD2 (5 bases). V was pared by 3 bases and J by 9 bases, with 12 bases between. Germline V CDR1 and CDR2: SNHLY, FYNNEI. CDR3 length: 13 residues. The CDR3 loop is CASSEDSVGEQFF. CDR3 sequence (DNA): TGTGCCAGCAGTGAGGACTCGGTTGGTGAGCAGTTCTTC.

This clone showed up just a few times. The chain joins TRBV6-1 to TRBJ2-1, with D hard to call. Germline values: CDR1 MNHNS, CDR2 SASEGT. There are 15 residues in the CDR3. The V and J ends lost 11 bases and 0 bases respectively, with 17 bases between them. CDR3 protein: CASGPSGSSYNEQFF. The CDR3 nucleotides are TGTGCCTCAGGCCCATCAGGAAGCTCCTACAATGAGCAGTTCTTC.

This clone has a single count. The chain is built from TRBV6-5 and TRBJ2-7, with D possibly being TRBD1 (6 bases). CDR3 length: 14 residues. Trimming took off 6 bases at V and 1 base at J, with 13 bases between the two ends. Germline CDR1 MNHEY, CDR2 SVGAGI. CDR3 sequence: CASSKRQESYEQYF. The CDR3 DNA follows: TGTGCCAGCAGCAAAAGACAGGAATCCTACGAGCAGTACTTC.

V usage is TRBV30 and J usage is TRBJ1-1, with 10 nucleotides matching TRBD1. This CDR3 comprises 14 residues. Looked up from germline, CDR1 is GTSNPN and CDR2 is SVGIG (reference sequence). The V segment lost 5 bases and the J segment 4 bases; nucleotides outside the gene matches: 7. CDR3 sequence reads: CAWVGDRGGTEAFF. The CDR3 coding sequence is TGTGCCTGGGTAGGGGACAGGGGAGGCACTGAAGCTTTCTTT.

This chain uses TRBV6-5 with TRBJ2-1; 8 positions match TRBD2. The V and J ends lost 4 bases and 5 bases, in that order; junction bases with no gene match: 7. Germline V CDR1 and CDR2: MNHEY, SVGAGI. The CDR3 is 15 amino acids. DNA of the CDR3: TGTGCCAGCAGTTCCCTTTCGGGAGGGGACAATGAGCAGTTCTTC. This translates into CASSSLSGGDNEQFF.

The V and J genes are TRBV12-5 and TRBJ1-1, with 7 bases identical to TRBD1. The CDR3 loop spans 17 amino acids. J lost 4 bases, V lost 5 bases, and 16 bases had no gene match. The germline gives CDR1 LGHNT, CDR2 FRNRAP. CDR3 region: CASGPTSNRGWITEAFF. The DNA for the CDR3 is TGTGCTAGTGGTCCGACGTCTAACAGGGGCTGGATCACTGAAGCTTTCTTT.

This clone came up a few times. The chain uses TRBV5-1 and TRBJ1-1; 7 bases are shared with TRBD1. Looked up from germline, CDR1 is SGHRS and CDR2 is YFSETQ. Trimming cost V 2 bases and J 0 bases; bases outside gene matches: 16. The CDR3 covers 19 residues. The CDR3, as DNA: TGCGCCAGCAGCTTCCGGCCCCTCGGACAGGTTAGCATGAACACTGAAGCTTTCTTT. Its protein is CASSFRPLGQVSMNTEAFF.

V gene TRBV10-3 combines with J gene TRBJ1-5; 9 nucleotides agree with TRBD1. The length of the CDR3 is 16 residues. Germline trimming cut 0 bases from V and 6 bases from J; bases unmatched to any gene: 6. The germline gives CDR1 ENHRY, CDR2 SYGVKD. DNA for the CDR3: TGTGCCATCAGTGAGTCGCCGGGACAGGGCGGTCAGCCCCAGCATTTT. Its protein product is CAISESPGQGGQPQHF.

The CDR3 nucleotides are TGTGCCAGCAGCGCAGGGCCCGGGAGCTCCTACGAGCAGTACTTC. The encoded protein is CASSAGPGSSYEQYF. The chain combines TRBV9 with TRBJ2-7, with a tentative D call TRBD2 (6 bases). The CDR3 consists of 15 residues. Germline assignment: CDR1 SGDLS and CDR2 YYNGEE. Trimming pared 3 bases from V and 0 bases from J, leaving 13 bases between.

The chain couples TRBV7-2 to TRBJ2-4, with 7 positions matching TRBD1. V shed 3 bases and J 8 bases; nucleotides not matched to a gene: 13. Germline V CDR1 and CDR2: SGHTA, FQGNSA. The CDR3 runs 16 residues. In DNA, the CDR3 is TGTGCCAGCAGCTTCGCGCGACAGGGAATAAGGGACATTCAGTACTTC. Amino acids: CASSFARQGIRDIQYF.

In DNA form, the CDR3 reads TGTGCCAGCAGCTTAGAAGTTTCTCGAGGGTCTGGCTACACCTTC. It encodes CASSLEVSRGSGYTF. V usage is TRBV7-2 and J usage is TRBJ1-2; no clear D. Trimming removed 1 base from V and 7 bases from J, with 16 bases in between. Germline CDR1 is SGHTA and CDR2 is FQGNSA. The length of the CDR3 is 15 residues.

This chain uses TRBV30 with TRBJ2-7; 8 bases align to TRBD1. Trimming removed 3 bases from V and 0 bases from J; junction bases left unmatched: 10. Germline lookup yields CDR1 GTSNPN and CDR2 SVGIG (reference sequence). This CDR3 comprises 16 residues. The CDR3 nucleotides read TGTGCCTGGAGGAAAAGGGACAGGATGAACTCCTACGAGCAGTACTTC. Protein product: CAWRKRDRMNSYEQYF.

The V and J genes are TRBV5-1 and TRBJ1-4; TRBD1 matches at 8 bases. Germline V gene data show CDR1 as SGHRS and CDR2 as YFSETQ. CDR3 length equals 14 residues. V shed 1 base and J 8 bases; nucleotides not matched to a gene: 4. CDR3 bases: TGCGCCAGCAGCTTGCAGGGGGCAGGAGAAAAACTGTTTTTT. It yields the protein CASSLQGAGEKLFF.

The V call is TRBV30, the J call TRBJ1-5, with D hard to call. V was clipped by 2 bases and J by 6 bases, with 11 bases between them. The CDR3 contains 13 residues. CDR1 and CDR2 (germline): GTSNPN, SVGIG (reference sequence). The CDR3 coding sequence is TGTGCCTGGAGTAACGGGGAGGGTCAGCCCCAGCATTTT. Translating gives CAWSNGEGQPQHF.